These 2 T cell receptor beta chains were all obtained from the same sample, sequenced in a study of regulatory T cells in long-lasting Graves disease. Time point of the sample: newly diagnosed GD, antithyroid drugs for less than 3 months. Generation of the TCR library employed RNA extracted from PBMCs. CDR3-region Arm-PCR and iRepertoire HTBI primers produced the TCR beta libraries. A single record per CDR3 protein comes from TCRdb applying MiXCR to the multiplex PCR reads. The sample comprises 550,000 to 600,000 distinct CDR3 sequences, about 16% of which are singletons, and about 11% rests with the top ten. The same specimen was also included in a second study, on T cells in Graves' hyperthyroidism and ophthalmopathy.

The sample consisted of peripheral blood mononuclear cells (PBMCs), taken at new diagnosis, from a patient treated with antithyroid drugs. The receptor set was obtained from a man aged 18 to 29 with Graves disease.

This clonotype was seen repeatedly, ten times or more. This rearrangement joins TRBV29-1 to TRBJ1-1, with D unresolved. Germline V gives CDR1 SQVTM, CDR2 ANQGSEA. This CDR3 spans 13 amino acids. V was cut by 7 bases and J by 4 bases, with 16 bases left in between. CDR3 in amino acids: CSAEAGIGTEAFF. CDR3 DNA: TGCAGCGCAGAGGCGGGGATCGGCACTGAAGCTTTCTTT.

The genes are TRBV7-8 and TRBJ2-5; 7 bases fit TRBD1. The V gene's germline CDR1 is SGHVS and CDR2 FQNEAQ. V trimming: 4 bases; J trimming: 5 bases; junction bases outside the gene matches: 4. The CDR3 consists of 13 residues. The chain's CDR3 is CASSSDRAETQYF. The DNA for the CDR3 is TGTGCCAGCAGCTCAGACAGGGCGGAGACCCAGTACTTC. Looking up the rest from reference TRBV7-8 and TRBJ2-5 gives the full variable domain: GAGVSQSPRYKVAKRGQDVALRCDPISGHVSLFWYQQALGQGPEFLTYFQNEAQLDKSGLPSDRFFAERPEGSVSTLKIQRTQQEDSAVYLCASSSDRAETQYFGPGTRLLVL.